The clone carrying this T cell receptor beta chain was detected only a few times. This sample was included in a study of blood T cell repertoires in COVID-19. Whole-study context: Samples came from the United States, Italy and Spain, spanning acute and convalescent COVID-19.

Trimming took 7 bases from V and 5 from J; bases not matched to a gene: 4. CDR1 MDHEN and CDR2 SYDVKM come from the germline V gene. CDR3 length: 13 amino acids. Cohorts were determined from participant-reported clinical history. Among Cohort 3 donors, those recovered had two negative PCRs, clearance, or symptom resolution. Original processing methods: Reference gene primer amplification in the assay estimated nucleated cell counts. The protocol was immunoSEQ multiplex PCR, while the TCRdb copy is restricted to in-frame clones and leaves out a portion. For V, J and clone size, that table is used; D and trimming come from the DNA. The data show 250,000 to 350,000 clones, less than 85% seen once.

The sequence came from a woman between 45 and 60 years old who had recovered from COVID-19. The sequencing input was PBMCs or T cells enriched from blood (not recorded which). This chain links TRBV28 with TRBJ2-2; TRBD2 agrees at 7 bases. CDR3 residues: CASTLAATGELFF. The CDR3 DNA follows: TGTGCCAGCACCCTAGCGGCGACCGGGGAGCTGTTTTTT.